A single sample gave rise to the 8 T cell receptor beta chains below, sequenced in a study of chemoradiotherapy in HPV16-positive cancers. The table came from immunoSEQ multiplex PCR; TCRdb's copy has only in-frame clones and leaves some out. The data show about 5,400 clones, about 85% seen once. Sample: tumor tissue, taken from a patient who underwent chemoradiotherapy. These receptors originate from a human donor with HPV-associated anogenital cancer.

V usage is TRBV19 and J usage is TRBJ1-5; 9 positions match TRBD1. With V trimmed by 5 bases and J by 1 base, 6 bases remained unmatched. Germline V lookup: CDR1 LNHDA, CDR2 SQIVND (reference sequence). The CDR3 loop spans 16 amino acids. CDR3 region: CASSPNTGGSNQPQHF. CDR3 DNA: TGTGCCAGTAGTCCAAATACAGGGGGCAGCAATCAGCCCCAGCATTTT.

The chain employs TRBV5-6 and TRBJ1-1; D unresolved. The CDR3 is 14 residues long. The V gene's germline CDR1 is SGHDT and CDR2 YYEEEE. V was clipped by 4 bases and J by 3 bases, with 13 bases between them. The CDR3 DNA follows: TGTGCCAGCAGCCAACCAGGCAAGGACACTGAAGCTTTCTTT. It encodes CASSQPGKDTEAFF.

The chain uses TRBV28 and TRBJ2-7; TRBD2 aligns across 9 bases. The CDR3 is 15 amino acids. CDR1 and CDR2 (germline): MDHEN, SYDVKM. Unmatched junction bases numbered 11, after V lost 11 bases and J lost 0 bases. The CDR3 here is CAVIQAGGSSYEQYF. CDR3 coding DNA: TGTGCCGTAATACAAGCGGGGGGAAGCTCCTACGAGCAGTACTTC. Combining the CDR3 with reference TRBV28 and TRBJ2-7 gives the whole variable domain DVKVTQSSRYLVKRTGEKVFLECVQDMDHENMFWYRQDPGLGLRLIYFSYDVKMKEKGDIPEGYSVSREKKERFSLILESASTNQTSMYLCAVIQAGGSSYEQYFGPGTRLTVT.

The rearrangement links TRBV11-2 to TRBJ2-1; D gene uncertain. Germline V CDR1 and CDR2: SGHAT, FQNNGV. V shed 5 bases and J shed 6 bases, with 20 bases lying between them. The CDR3 covers 16 residues. CDR3 DNA sequence: TGTGCCAGCAGCGGATACTCCTTGACGCGACTCAATGAGCAGTTCTTC. Translating it yields CASSGYSLTRLNEQFF. The full variable domain, rest sourced from reference TRBV11-2 and TRBJ2-1, is EAGVAQSPRYKIIEKRQSVAFWCNPISGHATLYWYQQILGQGPKLLIQFQNNGVVDDSQLPKDRFSAERLKGVDSTLKIQPAKLEDSAVYLCASSGYSLTRLNEQFFGPGTRLTVL.

The J gene is TRBJ1-4, the V gene TRBV19; a possible D gene is TRBD1 (5 bases). V was shortened by 0 bases and J by 3 bases, with 17 bases between the two germline ends. Per germline, CDR1 LNHDA and CDR2 SQIVND (reference sequence). This CDR3 comprises 18 residues. The CDR3 nucleotides are TGTGCCAGTAGTATAGATTATTACAGGCAACAGGCTAATGAAAAACTGTTTTTT. It specifies CASSIDYYRQQANEKLFF.

The chain uses TRBV7-9 and TRBJ1-2, with a tentative D call TRBD1 (5 bases). V gave up 7 bases and J gave up 4 bases, with 22 bases separating them. The CDR3 has 16 residues. Germline V gene data show CDR1 as SEHNR and CDR2 as FQNEAQ (reference sequence). This chain's CDR3 is CASIGVGTDFFYGYTF. CDR3 nucleotide sequence: TGTGCCAGCATCGGAGTCGGGACGGACTTCTTCTATGGCTACACCTTC.

This chain links TRBV5-5 with TRBJ1-1; a possible D gene is TRBD1 (5 bases). This CDR3 comprises 15 residues. V lost 4 bases and J 5 bases, leaving 18 bases between the germline ends. Germline assignment: CDR1 SGHKS and CDR2 YYEKEE (reference sequence). The CDR3 protein is CASSLPSAGFTEAFF. In nucleotides, the CDR3 is TGTGCCAGCAGCCTCCCATCGGCAGGGTTTACTGAAGCTTTCTTT. Full variable domain (missing parts from reference TRBV5-5 and TRBJ1-1): DAGVTQSPTHLIKTRGQQVTLRCSPISGHKSVSWYQQVLGQGPQFIFQYYEKEERGRGNFPDRFSARQFPNYSSELNVNALLLGDSALYLCASSLPSAGFTEAFFGQGTRLTVV.

CDR3 in amino acids: CAWSVQGDTQYF. DNA for the CDR3: TGTGCCTGGAGTGTACAGGGAGATACGCAGTATTTT. V is TRBV30 and J is TRBJ2-3; TRBD1 is a possible D gene (6 bases). CDR1 is GTSNPN, CDR2 SVGIG, per germline (reference sequence). This CDR3 has 12 residues. Deletions cut 0 bases from V and 5 bases from J, with 6 bases between.